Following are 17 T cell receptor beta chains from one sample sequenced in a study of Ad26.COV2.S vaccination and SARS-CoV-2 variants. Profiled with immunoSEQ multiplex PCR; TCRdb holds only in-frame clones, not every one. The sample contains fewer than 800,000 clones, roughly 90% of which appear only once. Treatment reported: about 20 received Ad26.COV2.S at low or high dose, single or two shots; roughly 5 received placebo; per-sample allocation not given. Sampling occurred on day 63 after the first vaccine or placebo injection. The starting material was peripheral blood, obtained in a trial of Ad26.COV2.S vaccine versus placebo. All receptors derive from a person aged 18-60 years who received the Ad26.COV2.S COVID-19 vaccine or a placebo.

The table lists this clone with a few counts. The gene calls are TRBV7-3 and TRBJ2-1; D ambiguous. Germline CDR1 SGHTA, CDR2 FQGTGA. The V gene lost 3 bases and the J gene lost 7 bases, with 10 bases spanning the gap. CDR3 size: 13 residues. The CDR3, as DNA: TGTGCCAGCAGCTTTGATATCCTTAATGAGCAGTTCTTC. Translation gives CASSFDILNEQFF.

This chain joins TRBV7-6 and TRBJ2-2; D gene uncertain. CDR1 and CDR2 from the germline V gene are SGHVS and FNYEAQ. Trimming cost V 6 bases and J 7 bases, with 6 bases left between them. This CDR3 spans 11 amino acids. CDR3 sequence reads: CASSLVGELFF. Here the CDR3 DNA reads TGTGCCAGCAGTCTTGTCGGGGAGCTGTTTTTT.

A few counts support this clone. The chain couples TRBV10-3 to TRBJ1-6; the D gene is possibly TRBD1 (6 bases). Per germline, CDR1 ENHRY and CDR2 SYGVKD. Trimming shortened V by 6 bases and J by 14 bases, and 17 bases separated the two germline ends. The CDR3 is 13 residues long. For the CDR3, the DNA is TGTGCCATCAGCCTCAGGGGCCGGGGGGCCCTCCACTTT. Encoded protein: CAISLRGRGALHF.

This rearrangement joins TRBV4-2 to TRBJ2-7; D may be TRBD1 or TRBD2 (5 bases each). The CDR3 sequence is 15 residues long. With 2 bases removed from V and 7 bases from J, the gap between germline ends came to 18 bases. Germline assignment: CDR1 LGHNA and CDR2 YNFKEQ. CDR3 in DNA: TGTGCCAGCAGCCAACGGGACCGCCGGGGTGGGGAGCAGTACTTC. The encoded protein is CASSQRDRRGGEQYF.

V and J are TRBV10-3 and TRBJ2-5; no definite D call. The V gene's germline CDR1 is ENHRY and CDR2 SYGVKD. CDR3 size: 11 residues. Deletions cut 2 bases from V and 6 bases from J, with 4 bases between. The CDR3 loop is CAISEEQTQYF. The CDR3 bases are TGTGCCATCAGTGAGGAACAGACCCAGTACTTC.

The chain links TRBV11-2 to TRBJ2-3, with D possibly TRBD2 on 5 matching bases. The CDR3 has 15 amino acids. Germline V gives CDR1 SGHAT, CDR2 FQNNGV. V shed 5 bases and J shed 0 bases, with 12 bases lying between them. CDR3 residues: CASSRSGTSTDTQYF. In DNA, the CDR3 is TGTGCCAGCAGCCGAAGCGGAACTAGCACAGATACGCAGTATTTT.

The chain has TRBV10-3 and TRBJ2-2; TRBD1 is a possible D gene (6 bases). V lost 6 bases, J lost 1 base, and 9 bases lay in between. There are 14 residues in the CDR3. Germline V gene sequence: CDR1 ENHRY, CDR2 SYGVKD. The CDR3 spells CAIRETGNTGELFF. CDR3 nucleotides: TGTGCCATCAGGGAGACAGGGAACACCGGGGAGCTGTTTTTT.

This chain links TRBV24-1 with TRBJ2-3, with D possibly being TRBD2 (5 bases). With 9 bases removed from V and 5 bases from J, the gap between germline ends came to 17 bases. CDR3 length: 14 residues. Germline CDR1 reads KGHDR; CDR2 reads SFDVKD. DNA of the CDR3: TGTGCCACCGAGTCGGGGTATGGCTTAGATACGCAGTATTTT. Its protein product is CATESGYGLDTQYF.

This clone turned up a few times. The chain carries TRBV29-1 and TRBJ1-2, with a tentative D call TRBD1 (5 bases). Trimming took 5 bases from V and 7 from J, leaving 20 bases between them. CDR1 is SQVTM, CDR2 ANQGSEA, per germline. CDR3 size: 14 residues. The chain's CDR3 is CSVTRNLRDGGYTF. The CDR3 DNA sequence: TGCAGCGTTACCCGAAATCTCAGGGACGGTGGCTACACCTTC.

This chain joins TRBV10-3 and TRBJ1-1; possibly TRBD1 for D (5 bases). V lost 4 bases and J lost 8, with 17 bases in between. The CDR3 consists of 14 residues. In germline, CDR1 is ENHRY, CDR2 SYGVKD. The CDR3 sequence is CAISGQTYGEEAFF. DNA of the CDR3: TGTGCCATCAGTGGACAGACTTACGGTGAAGAAGCTTTCTTT.

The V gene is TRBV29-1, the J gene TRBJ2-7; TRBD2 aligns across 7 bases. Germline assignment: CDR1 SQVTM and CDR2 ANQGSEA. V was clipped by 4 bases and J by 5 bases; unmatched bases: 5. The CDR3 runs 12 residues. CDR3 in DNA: TGCAGCGTTGTGGGGGGGGTCGACGAGCAGTACTTC. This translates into CSVVGGVDEQYF.

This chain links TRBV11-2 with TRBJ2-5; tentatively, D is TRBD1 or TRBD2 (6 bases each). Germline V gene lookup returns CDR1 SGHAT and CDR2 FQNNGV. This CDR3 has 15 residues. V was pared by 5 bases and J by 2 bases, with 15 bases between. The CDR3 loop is CASSPKGGTQETQYF. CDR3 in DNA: TGTGCCAGCAGCCCTAAGGGGGGAACGCAAGAGACCCAGTACTTC.

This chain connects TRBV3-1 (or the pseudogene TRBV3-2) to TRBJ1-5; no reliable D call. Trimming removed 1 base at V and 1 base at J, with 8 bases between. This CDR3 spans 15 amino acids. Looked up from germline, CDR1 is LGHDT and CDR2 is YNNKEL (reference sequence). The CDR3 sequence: CASSQGWQSNQPQHF. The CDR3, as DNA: TGTGCCAGCAGCCAAGGATGGCAGAGCAATCAGCCCCAGCATTTT.

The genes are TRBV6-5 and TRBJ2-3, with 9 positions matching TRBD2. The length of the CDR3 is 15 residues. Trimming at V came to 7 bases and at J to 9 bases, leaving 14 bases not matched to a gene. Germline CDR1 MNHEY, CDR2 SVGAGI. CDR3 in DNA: TGTGCCAGCACGGGGCTAGCGGGAAAAGAGGACACGCAGTATTTT. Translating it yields CASTGLAGKEDTQYF.

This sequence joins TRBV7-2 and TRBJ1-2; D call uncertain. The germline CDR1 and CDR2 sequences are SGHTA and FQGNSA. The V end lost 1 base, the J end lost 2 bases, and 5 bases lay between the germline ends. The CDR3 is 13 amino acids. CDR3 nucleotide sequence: TGTGCCAGCAGCTTAGGACCGAACTATGGCTACACCTTC. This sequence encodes CASSLGPNYGYTF. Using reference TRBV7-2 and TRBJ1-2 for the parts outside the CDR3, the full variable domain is GAGVSQSPSNKVTEKGKDVELRCDPISGHTALYWYRQSLGQGLEFLIYFQGNSAPDKSGLPSDRFSAERTGGSVSTLTIQRTQQEDSAVYLCASSLGPNYGYTFGSGTRLTVV.

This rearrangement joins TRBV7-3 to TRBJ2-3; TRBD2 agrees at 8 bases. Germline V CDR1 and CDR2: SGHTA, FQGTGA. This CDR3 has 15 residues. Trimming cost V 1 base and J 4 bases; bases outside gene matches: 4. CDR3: CASSLSGLASDTQYF. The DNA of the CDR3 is TGTGCCAGCAGCTTAAGTGGACTAGCCTCAGATACGCAGTATTTT.

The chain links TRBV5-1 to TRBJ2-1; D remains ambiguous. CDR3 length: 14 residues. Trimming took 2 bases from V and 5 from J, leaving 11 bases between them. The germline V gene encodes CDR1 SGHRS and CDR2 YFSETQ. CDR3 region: CASSLGSYNNEQFF. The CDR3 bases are TGCGCCAGCAGCTTAGGAAGCTATAACAATGAGCAGTTCTTC.